The TCR beta chain under discussion was sequenced for a study of Tregs in tolerant kidney transplant recipients. The study's findings and limits: Biological reproducibility was not directly addressed in this study. The most relevant donor-specific Treg TCRbeta repertoire apparently came from expansion with activated donor B cells. Findings come from small patient numbers and require larger validation.

Thawed PBMCs were FACS-sorted into unstimulated CD4+CD25+CD127- regulatory T cells, CD4+CD25- non-regulatory cells, CD4 and CD8 cells. Note on this clone: Its antigen is not identified.

With 5 bases removed from V and 3 bases from J, the gap between germline ends came to 11 bases. Germline V gene data show CDR1 as SGHVS and CDR2 as FQNEAQ. There are 14 residues in the CDR3. Here immunoSEQ multiplex PCR was the method, and the copy in TCRdb shows in-frame clones only, minus some. The top ten hold over 0.5% of the sample, which has about 240,000 clones, 80% to 85% seen once. This clonotype was sampled from a human donor in good health. Sample: CD4+ T cells from blood. V is TRBV7-8 and J is TRBJ2-1; the D is unclear. CDR3 amino acids: CASSPQGLYNEQFF. CDR3 bases: TGTGCCAGCAGCCCCCAAGGTCTCTACAATGAGCAGTTCTTC.